One and the same sample provided the 18 T cell receptor beta chains below, sequenced in a study of identifying expanded T cells in peripheral blood. Assay used: immunoSEQ multiplex PCR; TCRdb lists only in-frame clones, some missing. Here the sample spans tens of thousands of clones, around 83% being singletons. Sequences were obtained from blood. All receptors derive from a person aged 18-70 years in good health.

This sequence joins TRBV18 and TRBJ1-2; D is undetermined. Between the trimmed V and J ends, which lost 2 bases and 2 bases, there was a span of 9 bases. Germline CDR1 and CDR2: KGHSH and LQKENI. The CDR3 is made up of 14 amino acids. CDR3 bases: TGTGCCAGCTCACCAGCCCAGGCGAACTATGGCTACACCTTC. Encoded protein: CASSPAQANYGYTF.

This chain connects TRBV5-1 to TRBJ1-2, with TRBD1 identical over 7 bases. Germline assignment: CDR1 SGHRS and CDR2 YFSETQ. This CDR3 region has 13 residues. V shed 0 bases, J shed 6 bases, and the junction held 2 bases outside the gene matches. Written as DNA, the CDR3 is TGCGCCAGCAGCTTGGCCAGGGGGGATGGCTACACCTTC. It translates to CASSLARGDGYTF.

The chain carries TRBV5-1 and TRBJ2-7, with D possibly TRBD1 on 6 matching bases. Trimming cost V 2 bases and J 7 bases, with 13 bases left between them. Per germline, CDR1 SGHRS and CDR2 YFSETQ. The CDR3 runs to 13 residues. The CDR3 sequence is CASSFDRTWEQYF. CDR3 DNA sequence: TGCGCCAGCAGCTTCGACAGGACCTGGGAGCAGTACTTC.

The V gene is TRBV27, the J gene TRBJ1-3, with D unclear. Germline CDR1 and CDR2: MNHEY and SMNVEV (reference sequence). The CDR3 is 14 residues long. V lost 6 bases to trimming and J lost 2 bases, with 11 bases between them. The CDR3 DNA sequence: TGTGCCAGCAGGGAGGCGGGAACTGGAAACACCATATATTTT. Translated, it gives CASREAGTGNTIYF.

This rearrangement joins TRBV13 to TRBJ2-7; D is unresolved. This CDR3 spans 15 amino acids. Germline V gives CDR1 PRHDT, CDR2 FYEKMQ (reference sequence). V shed 5 bases and J shed 2 bases, with 16 bases lying between them. CDR3 sequence reads: CASSPPPTLTYEQYF. CDR3 nucleotides: TGTGCCAGCAGCCCCCCCCCGACACTAACCTACGAGCAGTACTTC.

This CDR3 is CASSYEDRGIYEQYF. The CDR3 coding sequence is TGTGCCAGCAGCTATGAGGACAGGGGGATCTACGAGCAGTACTTC. The chain has TRBV7-9 and TRBJ2-7, with 10 positions matching TRBD1. This CDR3 is built from 15 residues. With V trimmed by 4 bases and J by 3 bases, 6 bases remained unmatched. Germline V gene lookup returns CDR1 SEHNR and CDR2 FQNEAQ (reference sequence).

The table lists this clone with a count of one. The rearrangement uses TRBV6-5 and TRBJ1-1; D gene uncertain. V lost 8 bases to trimming and J lost 1 base, with 11 bases between them. Germline V gene lookup returns CDR1 MNHEY and CDR2 SVGAGI. The CDR3 sequence is 13 residues long. CDR3: CASGPHTNTEAFF. The CDR3 region has the DNA TGTGCCAGCGGCCCTCACACGAACACTGAAGCTTTCTTT.

The rearrangement links TRBV11-2 to TRBJ1-1; 7 bases map to TRBD1. The CDR3 consists of 14 residues. V shed 2 bases and J 11 bases; nucleotides not matched to a gene: 11. Germline V gene lookup returns CDR1 SGHAT and CDR2 FQNNGV. CDR3 residues: CASSLNHQGVGAFF. The DNA of the CDR3 is TGTGCCAGCAGCTTAAACCACCAGGGGGTGGGGGCTTTCTTT.

The V gene is TRBV19, the J gene TRBJ1-2, with unresolved D. V lost 7 bases and J 8 bases, leaving 17 bases between the germline ends. The CDR3 covers 13 residues. CDR1 LNHDA and CDR2 SQIVND come from the germline V gene (reference sequence). In DNA form, the CDR3 reads TGTGCCAGTACTTATAGATCGGTAGACGGCTACACCTTC. Encoded protein: CASTYRSVDGYTF. The entire variable domain, with the rest obtained from reference TRBV19 and TRBJ1-2, is as follows: DGGITQSPKYLFRKEGQNVTLSCEQNLNHDAMYWYRQDPGQGLRLIYYSQIVNDFQKGDIAEGYSVSREKKESFPLTVTSAQKNPTAFYLCASTYRSVDGYTFGSGTRLTVV.

The chain carries TRBV9 and TRBJ2-1; D tentatively fits TRBD1 or TRBD2 (6 bases each). The length of the CDR3 is 16 residues. The germline V gene has CDR1 SGDLS and CDR2 YYNGEE. V was cut by 0 bases and J by 5 bases, with 15 bases left in between. In DNA form, the CDR3 reads TGTGCCAGCAGCGTAGCGGACGGGGGCTGGAACAATGAGCAGTTCTTC. As protein: CASSVADGGWNNEQFF.

This chain connects TRBV9 to TRBJ2-1, with D unclear. Trimming cost V 4 bases and J 4 bases, with 12 bases left between them. The CDR3 is made up of 14 amino acids. Per germline, CDR1 SGDLS and CDR2 YYNGEE. CDR3 in DNA: TGTGCCAGCAGCTTGGGAACGGATTACAATGAGCAGTTCTTC. Its protein product is CASSLGTDYNEQFF.

The V call is TRBV5-6, the J call TRBJ2-5; D is perhaps TRBD1 (5 bases). The DNA end favors TRBJ2-7, so the J call may be wrong. The germline V gene encodes CDR1 SGHDT and CDR2 YYEEEE. The CDR3 is made up of 15 amino acids. CDR3 nucleotides: TGTGCCAGCAGCGACCCAAGGGGTTCCTCCTACGAGCAGTACTTC. Translation: CASSDPRGSSYEQYF.

The chain recombines TRBV11-2 with TRBJ1-5; D not resolved. With 0 bases removed from V and 4 bases from J, the gap between germline ends came to 10 bases. The CDR3 consists of 15 residues. Germline lookup yields CDR1 SGHAT and CDR2 FQNNGV. The CDR3, as DNA: TGTGCCAGCAGCTTAGATTCAGGTGGAAATCAGCCCCAGCATTTT. Translating it yields CASSLDSGGNQPQHF. Using reference TRBV11-2 and TRBJ1-5 for the parts outside the CDR3, the full variable domain is EAGVAQSPRYKIIEKRQSVAFWCNPISGHATLYWYQQILGQGPKLLIQFQNNGVVDDSQLPKDRFSAERLKGVDSTLKIQPAKLEDSAVYLCASSLDSGGNQPQHFGDGTRLSIL.

The sample holds one count of this clone. The rearrangement uses TRBV10-2 and TRBJ2-7, with 7 bases matching TRBD1. Unmatched junction bases numbered 8, after V lost 5 bases and J lost 1 base. CDR3 length: 15 residues. The V gene's germline CDR1 is WSHSY and CDR2 SAAADI. The DNA for the CDR3 is TGCGCCAGCAGTAGAACGGGACAGCCATCCTACGAGCAGTACTTC. It yields the protein CASSRTGQPSYEQYF.

J is TRBJ2-1 and V is TRBV7-2, with unresolved D. In germline, CDR1 is SGHTA, CDR2 FQGNSA. This CDR3 comprises 14 residues. Trimming took 2 bases from V and 7 from J, leaving 12 bases between them. This chain's CDR3 is CASSLFPAGNEQFF. CDR3 in DNA: TGTGCCAGCAGCTTATTCCCTGCCGGGAATGAGCAGTTCTTC.

The rearrangement links TRBV7-8 to TRBJ1-1, with TRBD1 matching over 9 bases. There are 15 residues in the CDR3. The V gene's germline CDR1 is SGHVS and CDR2 FQNEAQ. Trimming at V came to 5 bases and at J to 4 bases, leaving 8 bases not matched to a gene. CDR3 residues: CASSPWTGETTEAFF. CDR3 sequence (DNA): TGTGCCAGCAGCCCTTGGACAGGGGAGACCACTGAAGCTTTCTTT.

The chain links TRBV7-9 to TRBJ2-7; 9 nucleotides line up with TRBD1. Germline V gene data show CDR1 as SEHNR and CDR2 as FQNEAQ (reference sequence). The CDR3 is 14 residues long. The J segment lost 3 bases and the V segment lost 3 bases, leaving 3 bases of the junction unmatched. This chain's CDR3 is CASSLGTGYYEQYF. DNA of the CDR3: TGTGCCAGCAGCTTGGGGACAGGGTACTACGAGCAGTACTTC.

The V call is TRBV6-6, the J call TRBJ1-5; a weak D match, TRBD1 (5 bases). The CDR3 length is 16 residues. Germline V gene data show CDR1 as MNHNY and CDR2 as SVGAGI (reference sequence). Trimming removed 0 bases from V and 5 bases from J, with 14 bases in between. The CDR3 bases are TGTGCCAGCAGTTACTCAGGCAGGGCAAACTATCAGCCCCAGCATTTT. Residues: CASSYSGRANYQPQHF.